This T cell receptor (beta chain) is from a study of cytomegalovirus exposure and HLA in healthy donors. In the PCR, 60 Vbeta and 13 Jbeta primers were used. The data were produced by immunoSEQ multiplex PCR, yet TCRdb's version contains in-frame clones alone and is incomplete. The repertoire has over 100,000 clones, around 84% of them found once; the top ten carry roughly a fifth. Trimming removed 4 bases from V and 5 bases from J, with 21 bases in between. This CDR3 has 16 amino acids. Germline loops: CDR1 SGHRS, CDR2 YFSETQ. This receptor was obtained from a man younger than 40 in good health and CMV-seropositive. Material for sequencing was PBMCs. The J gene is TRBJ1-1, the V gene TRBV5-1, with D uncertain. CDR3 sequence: CASSPPGSAGMTEAFF. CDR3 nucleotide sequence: TGCGCCAGCAGCCCACCCGGGTCAGCGGGGATGACTGAAGCTTTCTTT.